This TCR beta chain appears in the sequencing data of a study of shared T cell receptors in the human thymus. Produced via immunoSEQ multiplex PCR; TCRdb's table is partial and in-frame only. Of 650,000 to 950,000 clones listed, roughly 85% are singletons. This clone turned up a few times. V lost 5 bases and J 5 bases, leaving 16 bases between the germline ends. Germline CDR1 SGHTA, CDR2 FQGNSA. The CDR3 loop spans 15 amino acids. These same records also appear under a second study, on human thymus T cells. That investigation notes: Immunologically healthy infants in Finland undergoing congenital heart defect surgery were the donors. Thymic resections from corrective heart surgery supplied the tissue. Across thymic and blood repertoires, the usage of V and J genes appeared to be biased. Related research described thymic repertoires that were highly overlapping among unrelated individuals.

The chain recombines TRBV7-2 with TRBJ1-5; D may be TRBD1 (6 bases). This clonotype was sampled from a girl under three years old with a congenital heart defect. Source material: thymocytes. This CDR3 reads CASSPLQGPDQPQHF. CDR3 bases: TGTGCCAGCAGCCCCCTGCAGGGGCCTGATCAGCCCCAGCATTTT.